The 13 T cell receptor beta chains below were found in one sample sequenced in a study of blood T cell repertoires in COVID-19. Generated by immunoSEQ multiplex PCR, the TCRdb table keeps only in-frame clones and is missing some. The sample includes about 160,000 clones, roughly nine tenths seen only once; the top ten take 3% to 4%. Input material: peripheral blood. These receptors were collected from a woman aged 70 to 79 with acute or convalescent COVID-19.

The V gene is TRBV5-1, the J gene TRBJ1-2, with a possible D match to TRBD1 (6 bases). Looked up from germline, CDR1 is SGHRS and CDR2 is YFSETQ. Deletions cut 4 bases from V and 0 bases from J, with 16 bases between. There are 16 residues in the CDR3. The CDR3 loop reads CASSPTPRQANYGYTF. DNA for the CDR3: TGCGCCAGCAGCCCGACCCCAAGACAGGCTAACTATGGCTACACCTTC.

This clone was observed once. V gene TRBV6-5 combines with J gene TRBJ1-2; a weak D match, TRBD1 (6 bases). Trimming took 7 bases from V and 9 from J, leaving 15 bases between them. Per the germline V gene, CDR1 is MNHEY and CDR2 is SVGAGI. CDR3 length equals 12 residues. CDR3 region: CASNARGGSYTF. The CDR3 DNA follows: TGTGCCAGCAATGCCAGAGGGGGAAGCTACACCTTC.

The chain uses TRBV28 and TRBJ1-2; TRBD1 agrees at 9 bases. CDR3 length: 13 residues. Unmatched junction bases numbered 5, after V lost 4 bases and J lost 8 bases. Germline lookup yields CDR1 MDHEN and CDR2 SYDVKM. The CDR3 sequence is CASSSGTGKGYTF. The CDR3 nucleotides are TGTGCCAGCAGTTCTGGGACAGGGAAGGGCTACACCTTC.

This clone was observed a single time. The chain has TRBV19 and TRBJ1-5, with D possibly being TRBD1 (5 bases). CDR1 and CDR2 from the germline V gene are LNHDA and SQIVND (reference sequence). Trimming cost V 3 bases and J 0 bases, with 12 bases left between them. The CDR3 runs 16 residues. In nucleotides, the CDR3 is TGTGCCAGTAGTATGTCTGGGACTTATAGCAATCAGCCCCAGCATTTT. Its protein is CASSMSGTYSNQPQHF.

The chain recombines TRBV15 with TRBJ1-1; 7 bases align to TRBD1. The CDR3 spans 14 residues. From germline, CDR1 is LNHNV and CDR2 YYDKDF (reference sequence). V lost 8 bases to trimming and J lost 0 bases; unmatched junction nucleotides: 6. The CDR3 DNA follows: TGTGCCACCGCAACAGGGGAGATGAACACTGAAGCTTTCTTT. This codes for CATATGEMNTEAFF.

The CDR3 here is CASSETGGDQPQHF. The CDR3 DNA follows: TGTGCCAGCAGTGAAACAGGGGGAGATCAGCCCCAGCATTTT. The rearrangement uses TRBV25-1 and TRBJ1-5; TRBD1 matches at 8 bases. The CDR3 runs 14 residues. The V gene's germline CDR1 is MGHDK and CDR2 SYGVNS. V shed 2 bases, J shed 5 bases, and the junction held 2 bases outside the gene matches.

The V call is TRBV30, the J call TRBJ2-2; 7 bases map to TRBD1. In germline, CDR1 is GTSNPN, CDR2 SVGIG (reference sequence). The junction had 5 bases not matched to a gene; V was cut back by 3 bases and J by 1 base. The CDR3 has 15 residues. CDR3 sequence: CAWSHRGLNTGELFF. For the CDR3, the DNA is TGTGCCTGGAGCCACAGGGGATTGAACACCGGGGAGCTGTTTTTT.

As concerns this clone: The same CDR3 can be traced to other DNA sequences in this sample. The rearrangement uses TRBV7-2 and TRBJ2-5; 11 bases align to TRBD2. Germline values: CDR1 SGHTA, CDR2 FQGNSA. Trimming removed 4 bases from V and 4 bases from J; junction bases left unmatched: 11. The CDR3 runs 17 residues. As DNA, the CDR3 is TGTGCCAGCAGCTCAAGGGGTCTAGCGGGGGGTGGAGAGACCCAGTACTTC. It is translated as CASSSRGLAGGGETQYF.

This clone was detected once. This chain connects TRBV5-1 to TRBJ1-4; no clear D gene. Germline CDR1 reads SGHRS; CDR2 reads YFSETQ. CDR3 size: 14 residues. Trimming pared 1 base from V and 8 bases from J, leaving 12 bases between. CDR3 protein: CASSLFTGLEKLFF. Written as DNA, the CDR3 is TGCGCCAGCAGCTTGTTTACCGGGTTGGAAAAACTGTTTTTT.

The V call is TRBV5-8, the J call TRBJ2-6; TRBD1 agrees at 7 bases. The junction had 16 bases not matched to a gene; V was cut back by 3 bases and J by 4 bases. The germline V gene has CDR1 SGHTS and CDR2 YDEGEE. The CDR3 has 19 amino acids. CDR3 protein: CASSYPGQAKFGGANVLTF. In DNA form, the CDR3 reads TGTGCCAGCAGCTACCCAGGACAGGCCAAGTTTGGGGGGGCCAACGTCCTGACTTTC.

The chain is built from TRBV2 and TRBJ1-1, with D perhaps TRBD1 (5 bases). Germline V lookup: CDR1 SNHLY, CDR2 FYNNEI. The CDR3 is 14 residues long. Deletions cut 0 bases from V and 5 bases from J, with 10 bases between. CDR3 nucleotides: TGTGCCAGCAGTGAAGCGTGGGGGGGGACTGAAGCTTTCTTT. Translation: CASSEAWGGTEAFF.

The chain couples TRBV6-2 or TRBV6-3 to TRBJ2-7, with 9 nucleotides matching TRBD1. The CDR3 covers 12 residues. The ends lost 2 bases at V and 9 bases at J; junction bases unmatched: 2. Germline-derived CDR1 and CDR2 are MNHEY and SVGEGT. This CDR3 is CASSYDRGVQYF. For the CDR3, the DNA is TGTGCCAGCAGTTACGACAGGGGGGTGCAGTACTTC.

The chain links TRBV29-1 to TRBJ2-7; TRBD2 matches 10 bases. The germline V gene encodes CDR1 SQVTM and CDR2 ANQGSEA. Germline trimming cut 4 bases from V and 1 base from J; bases unmatched to any gene: 13. The CDR3 has 17 residues. CDR3 amino acids: CSVVLAGAIPRSYEQYF. The CDR3 DNA follows: TGCAGCGTTGTTCTAGCGGGAGCAATTCCGCGGTCCTACGAGCAGTACTTC.